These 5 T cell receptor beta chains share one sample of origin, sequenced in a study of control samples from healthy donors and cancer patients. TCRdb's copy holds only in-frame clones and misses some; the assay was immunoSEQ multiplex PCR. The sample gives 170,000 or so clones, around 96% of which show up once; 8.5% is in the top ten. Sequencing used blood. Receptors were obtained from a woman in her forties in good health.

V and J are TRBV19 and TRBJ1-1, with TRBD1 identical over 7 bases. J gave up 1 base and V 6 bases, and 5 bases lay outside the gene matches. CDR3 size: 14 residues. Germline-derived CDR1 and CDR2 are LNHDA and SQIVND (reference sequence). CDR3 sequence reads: CASSETGQNTEAFF. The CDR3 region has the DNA TGTGCCAGTAGCGAGACAGGGCAGAACACTGAAGCTTTCTTT.

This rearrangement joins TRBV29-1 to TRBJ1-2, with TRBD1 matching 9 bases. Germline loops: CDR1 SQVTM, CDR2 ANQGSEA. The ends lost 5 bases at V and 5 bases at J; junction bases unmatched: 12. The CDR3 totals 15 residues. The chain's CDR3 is CSVLGTGSFRYGYTF. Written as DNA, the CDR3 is TGCAGCGTTCTCGGGACAGGGAGTTTTAGATATGGCTACACCTTC. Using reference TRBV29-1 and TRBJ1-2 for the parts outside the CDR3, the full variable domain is SAVISQKPSRDICQRGTSLTIQCQVDSQVTMMFWYRQQPGQSLTLIATANQGSEATYESGFVIDKFPISRPNLTFSTLTVSNMSPEDSSIYLCSVLGTGSFRYGYTFGSGTRLTVV.

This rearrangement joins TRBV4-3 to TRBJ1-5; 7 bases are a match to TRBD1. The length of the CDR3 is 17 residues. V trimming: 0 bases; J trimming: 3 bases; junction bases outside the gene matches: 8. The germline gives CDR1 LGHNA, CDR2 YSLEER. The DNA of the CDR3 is TGCGCCAGCAGCCAAGATTGGTACAGGGGACACAATCAGCCCCAGCATTTT. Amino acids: CASSQDWYRGHNQPQHF.

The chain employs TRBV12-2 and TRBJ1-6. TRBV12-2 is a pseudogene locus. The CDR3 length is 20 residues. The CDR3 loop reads CASRSRSGTRSRRDNSPLHF. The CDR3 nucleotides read TGTGCAAGTCGCTCACGATCCGGGACACGGTCTCGGAGGGATAATTCACCCCTCCACTTT.

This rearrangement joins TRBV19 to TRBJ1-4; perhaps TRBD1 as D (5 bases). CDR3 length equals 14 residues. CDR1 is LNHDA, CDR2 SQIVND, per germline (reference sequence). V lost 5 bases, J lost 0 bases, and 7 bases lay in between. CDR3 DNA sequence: TGTGCCAGTAGTCGGGGGGCAACTAATGAAAAACTGTTTTTT. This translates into CASSRGATNEKLFF.